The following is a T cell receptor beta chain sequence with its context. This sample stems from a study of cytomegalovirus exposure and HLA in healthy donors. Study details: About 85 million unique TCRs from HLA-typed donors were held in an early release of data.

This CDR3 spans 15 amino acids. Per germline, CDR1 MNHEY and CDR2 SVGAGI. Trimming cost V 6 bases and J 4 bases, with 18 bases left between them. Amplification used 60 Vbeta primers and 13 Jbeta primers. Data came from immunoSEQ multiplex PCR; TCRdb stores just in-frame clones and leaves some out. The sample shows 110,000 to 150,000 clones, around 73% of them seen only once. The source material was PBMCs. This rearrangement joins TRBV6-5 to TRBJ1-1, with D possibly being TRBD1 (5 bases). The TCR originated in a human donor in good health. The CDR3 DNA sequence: TGTGCCAGCAGCCCAGAACCGGCGGGGGTCACTGAAGCTTTCTTT. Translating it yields CASSPEPAGVTEAFF.